Each of the 9 T cell receptor beta chains below was sequenced from the same sample in a study of neoadjuvant nivolumab and ipilimumab in lung cancer. Produced via immunoSEQ multiplex PCR; TCRdb's table is partial and in-frame only. The sample has 10,000 to 15,000 clones, approximately 94% seen once. Here the sequenced sample was peripheral blood, taken after neoadjuvant nivolumab, alone or with ipilimumab, at or shortly before surgery. Receptor source: an adult with non-small cell lung cancer.

This chain connects TRBV7-8 to TRBJ2-5; 7 bases fit TRBD1. V lost 2 bases and J lost 0; bases outside the gene matches: 6. Germline values: CDR1 SGHVS, CDR2 FQNEAQ. The CDR3 loop spans 16 amino acids. Here the CDR3 DNA reads TGTGCCAGCAGCTTAACCGCACAGGGGTACCAAGAGACCCAGTACTTC. It yields the protein CASSLTAQGYQETQYF. Based on the CDR3 plus reference TRBV7-8 and TRBJ2-5, the full variable domain is GAGVSQSPRYKVAKRGQDVALRCDPISGHVSLFWYQQALGQGPEFLTYFQNEAQLDKSGLPSDRFFAERPEGSVSTLKIQRTQQEDSAVYLCASSLTAQGYQETQYFGPGTRLLVL.

The J gene is TRBJ2-5, the V gene TRBV29-1, with TRBD1 matching 7 bases. CDR3 size: 12 residues. Per germline, CDR1 SQVTM and CDR2 ANQGSEA. The CDR3, as DNA: TGCACCGTCCGGGACAGCAGGGAGACCCAGTACTTC. Amino acids: CTVRDSRETQYF.

Comments on this clone: Relative to the germline gene, one junction end is altered; a read error may explain this. The chain combines TRBV7-9 with TRBJ2-3; 8 bases line up with TRBD2. The CDR3 has 15 amino acids. Looked up from germline, CDR1 is SEHNR and CDR2 is FQNEAQ (reference sequence). CDR3 sequence: CASSFSWTSIDTQYF. CDR3 bases: TGTGCCAGCAGCTTCTCATGGACTAGCATAGATACGCAGTATTTT.

The V gene is TRBV4-1, the J gene TRBJ1-1; D is unresolved. The CDR3 sequence is 12 residues long. The germline gives CDR1 MGHRA, CDR2 YSYEKL. Trimming pared 0 bases from V and 7 bases from J, leaving 6 bases between. This CDR3 is CASSQDGREAFF. CDR3 nucleotides: TGCGCCAGCAGCCAAGATGGACGTGAAGCTTTCTTT.

The chain is built from TRBV11-3 and TRBJ1-1; D not certain. Germline values: CDR1 SGHNT, CDR2 YENEEA. Trimming removed 0 bases at V and 3 bases at J, with 11 bases between. The CDR3 spans 15 residues. CDR3 sequence: CASSLDGEGDTEAFF. DNA for the CDR3: TGTGCCAGCAGCTTAGACGGGGAAGGAGACACTGAAGCTTTCTTT.

The chain links TRBV18 to TRBJ2-7; 7 bases align to TRBD1. V lost 0 bases and J lost 9; bases outside the gene matches: 11. This CDR3 is 15 amino acids long. The V gene's germline CDR1 is KGHSH and CDR2 LQKENI. The CDR3 region has the DNA TGTGCCAGCTCACCACCGGGACAGCCTACGAAGGTGCAGTACTTC. Amino acids: CASSPPGQPTKVQYF.

CDR3 sequence reads: CASSEARLDSNQPQHF. The CDR3 region has the DNA TGTGCCAGCAGTGAAGCCCGCCTTGATAGCAATCAGCCCCAGCATTTT. The J gene is TRBJ1-5, the V gene TRBV6-1; D unclear. The CDR3 runs to 16 residues. CDR1 is MNHNS, CDR2 SASEGT, per germline. V was pared by 0 bases and J by 0 bases, with 9 bases between.

This sequence joins TRBV13 and TRBJ2-7, with D possibly TRBD2 on 6 matching bases. CDR3 length: 17 residues. Germline V gene data show CDR1 as PRHDT and CDR2 as FYEKMQ (reference sequence). V was shortened by 4 bases and J by 1 base, with 20 bases between the two germline ends. CDR3 protein: CASSYFVLGGTSYEQYF. The CDR3 DNA follows: TGTGCCAGCAGCTACTTTGTATTAGGAGGGACTTCCTACGAGCAGTACTTC. Filled out from reference TRBV13 and TRBJ2-7, the complete variable domain reads AAGVIQSPRHLIKEKRETATLKCYPIPRHDTVYWYQQGPGQDPQFLISFYEKMQSDKGSIPDRFSAQQFSDYHSELNMSSLELGDSALYFCASSYFVLGGTSYEQYFGPGTRLTVT.

V usage is TRBV11-2 and J usage is TRBJ2-5, with a possible D match to TRBD1 (6 bases). In germline, CDR1 is SGHAT, CDR2 FQNNGV. This CDR3 comprises 14 residues. V lost 5 bases, J lost 4 bases, and 14 bases lay in between. The CDR3 bases are TGTGCCAGCAGCCCACAGGCGACAGGAGAGACCCAGTACTTC. Protein: CASSPQATGETQYF. Supplemented by reference TRBV11-2 and TRBJ2-5, the full variable domain reads EAGVAQSPRYKIIEKRQSVAFWCNPISGHATLYWYQQILGQGPKLLIQFQNNGVVDDSQLPKDRFSAERLKGVDSTLKIQPAKLEDSAVYLCASSPQATGETQYFGPGTRLLVL.